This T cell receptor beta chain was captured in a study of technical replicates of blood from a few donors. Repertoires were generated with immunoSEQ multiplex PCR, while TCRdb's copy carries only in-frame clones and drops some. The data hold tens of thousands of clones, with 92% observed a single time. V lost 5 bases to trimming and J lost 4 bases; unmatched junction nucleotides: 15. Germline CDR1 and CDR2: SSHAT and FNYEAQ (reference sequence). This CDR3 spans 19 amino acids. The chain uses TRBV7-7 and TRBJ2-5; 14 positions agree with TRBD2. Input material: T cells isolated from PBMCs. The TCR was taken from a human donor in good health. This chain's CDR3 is CASSPLSLGLAGVGETQYF. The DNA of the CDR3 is TGTGCCAGCAGCCCATTGAGTTTGGGACTAGCGGGAGTAGGAGAGACCCAGTACTTC.